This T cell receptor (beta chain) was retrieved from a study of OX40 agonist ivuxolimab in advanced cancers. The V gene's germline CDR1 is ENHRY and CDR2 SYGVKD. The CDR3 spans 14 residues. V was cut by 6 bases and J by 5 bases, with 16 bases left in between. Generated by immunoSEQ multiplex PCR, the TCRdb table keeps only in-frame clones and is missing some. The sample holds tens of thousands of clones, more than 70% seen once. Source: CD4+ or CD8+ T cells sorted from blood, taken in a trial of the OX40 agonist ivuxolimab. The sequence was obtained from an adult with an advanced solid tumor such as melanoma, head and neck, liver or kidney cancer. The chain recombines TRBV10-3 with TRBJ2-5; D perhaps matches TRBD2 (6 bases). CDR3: CAIRGDSTRETQYF. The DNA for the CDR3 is TGTGCCATCAGGGGGGACTCTACAAGGGAGACCCAGTACTTC.